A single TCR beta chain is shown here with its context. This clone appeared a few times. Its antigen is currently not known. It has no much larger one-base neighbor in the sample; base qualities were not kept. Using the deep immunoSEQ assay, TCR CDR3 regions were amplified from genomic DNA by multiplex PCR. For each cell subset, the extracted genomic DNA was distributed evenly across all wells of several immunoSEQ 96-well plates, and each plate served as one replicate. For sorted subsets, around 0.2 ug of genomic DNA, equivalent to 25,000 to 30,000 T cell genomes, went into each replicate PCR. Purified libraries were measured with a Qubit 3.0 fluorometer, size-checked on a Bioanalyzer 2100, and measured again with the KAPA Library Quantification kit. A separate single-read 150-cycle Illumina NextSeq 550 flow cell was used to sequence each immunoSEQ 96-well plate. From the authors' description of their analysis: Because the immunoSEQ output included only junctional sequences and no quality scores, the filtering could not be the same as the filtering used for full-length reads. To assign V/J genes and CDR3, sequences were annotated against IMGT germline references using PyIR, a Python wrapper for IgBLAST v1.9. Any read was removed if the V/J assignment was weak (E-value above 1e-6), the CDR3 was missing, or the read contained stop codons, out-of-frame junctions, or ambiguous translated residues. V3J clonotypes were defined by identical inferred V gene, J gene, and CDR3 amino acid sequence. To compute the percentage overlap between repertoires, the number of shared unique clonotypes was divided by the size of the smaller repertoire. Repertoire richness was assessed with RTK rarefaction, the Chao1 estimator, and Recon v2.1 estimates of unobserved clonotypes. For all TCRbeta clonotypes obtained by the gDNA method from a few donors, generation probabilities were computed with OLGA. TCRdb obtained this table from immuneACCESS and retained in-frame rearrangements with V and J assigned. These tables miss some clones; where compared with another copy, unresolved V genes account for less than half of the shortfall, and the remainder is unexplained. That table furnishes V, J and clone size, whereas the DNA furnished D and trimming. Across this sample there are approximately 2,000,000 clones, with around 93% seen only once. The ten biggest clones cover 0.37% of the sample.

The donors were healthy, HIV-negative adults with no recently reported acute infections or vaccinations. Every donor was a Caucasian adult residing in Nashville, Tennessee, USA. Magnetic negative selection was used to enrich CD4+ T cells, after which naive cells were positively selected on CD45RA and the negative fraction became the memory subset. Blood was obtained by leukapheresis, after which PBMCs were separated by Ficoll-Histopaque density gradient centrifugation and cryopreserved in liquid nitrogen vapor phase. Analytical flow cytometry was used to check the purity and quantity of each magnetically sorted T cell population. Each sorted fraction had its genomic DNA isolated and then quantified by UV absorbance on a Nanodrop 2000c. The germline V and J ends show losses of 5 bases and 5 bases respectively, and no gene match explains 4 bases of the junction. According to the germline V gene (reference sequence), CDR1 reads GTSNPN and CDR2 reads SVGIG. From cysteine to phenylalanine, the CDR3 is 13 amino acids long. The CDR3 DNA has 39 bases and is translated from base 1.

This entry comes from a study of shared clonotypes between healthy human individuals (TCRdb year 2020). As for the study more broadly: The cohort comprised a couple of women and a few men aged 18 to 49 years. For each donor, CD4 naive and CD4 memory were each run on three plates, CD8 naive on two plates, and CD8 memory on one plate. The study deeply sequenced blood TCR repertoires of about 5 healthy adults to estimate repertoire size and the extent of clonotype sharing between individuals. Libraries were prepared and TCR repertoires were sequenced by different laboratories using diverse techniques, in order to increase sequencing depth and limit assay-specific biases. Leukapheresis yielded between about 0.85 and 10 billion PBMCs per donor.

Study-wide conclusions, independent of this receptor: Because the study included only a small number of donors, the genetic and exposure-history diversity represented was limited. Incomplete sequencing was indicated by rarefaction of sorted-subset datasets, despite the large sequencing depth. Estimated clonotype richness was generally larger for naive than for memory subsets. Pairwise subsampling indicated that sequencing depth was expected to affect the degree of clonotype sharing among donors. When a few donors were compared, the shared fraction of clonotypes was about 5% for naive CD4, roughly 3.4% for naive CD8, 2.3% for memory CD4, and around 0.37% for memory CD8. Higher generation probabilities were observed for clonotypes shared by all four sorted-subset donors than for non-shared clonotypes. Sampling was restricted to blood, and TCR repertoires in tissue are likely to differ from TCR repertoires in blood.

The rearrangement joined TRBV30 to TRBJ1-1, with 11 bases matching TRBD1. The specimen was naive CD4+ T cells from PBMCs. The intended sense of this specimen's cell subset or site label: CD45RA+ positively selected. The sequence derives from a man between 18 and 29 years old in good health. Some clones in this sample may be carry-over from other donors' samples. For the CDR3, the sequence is CAWQGQGGTEAFF. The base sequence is TGTGCCTGGCAGGGACAGGGGGGGACTGAAGCTTTCTTT.